This T cell receptor (beta chain) was observed in a study of T cells after yellow fever vaccination. General study findings and limits: Though weaker, the secondary response peaked faster, on day 5 versus 15. Most clones from primary vaccination were detected again post-booster (approximately 96% CD4, about 85% CD8). Bulk-population clonotypes that are abundant could appear as contaminants in FACS-sorted repertoires.

The CDR3 is made up of 12 amino acids. CDR1 and CDR2 (germline): SEHNR, FQNEAQ (reference sequence). The ends were cut back, 8 bases at V and 9 bases at J, with 14 bases in the middle. The authors made TCR cDNA by 5'RACE template switching, adding a universal primer site and UMIs. TCRdb fed the 5' RACE reads into MiXCR, producing one record per CDR3 protein. The data contain some 73,000 distinct CDR3 sequences, around 7.3% of them singletons. For this clonotype: As yet, its antigen is unknown.

V gene TRBV7-9 combines with J gene TRBJ2-1, with D possibly being TRBD2 (6 bases). The receptor was derived from a man under 40 who received the YFV17D yellow fever vaccine. Source: CD8+ T cells sorted from PBMCs, taken on the day of the yellow fever booster vaccination. CDR3 amino acids: CASGRTGIEQFF. CDR3 nucleotides: TGTGCCAGCGGGAGGACCGGGATTGAGCAGTTCTTC.